The 5 T cell receptor beta chains listed next were all sequenced from one sample in a study of follicular helper T cells after annual influenza vaccination. This sample's time point: 2015-2016 season, pre-vaccination. This table comes from immunoSEQ multiplex PCR, and its TCRdb copy is limited to in-frame clones, with some not included. The sample shows more than 10,000 clones, approximately 80% of them seen only once. The sequenced sample was CXCR5+ CD38- circulating T follicular helper cells from blood, obtained on the day of influenza vaccination. The subset denotes: circulating Tfh, non-naive CD4+CXCR5+PD-1+ (ICOS+CD38+ or ICOS-CD38-). The receptors were gathered from an adult who received the influenza vaccine.

V is TRBV30 and J is TRBJ2-5, with 9 bases that match TRBD1. Trimming removed 2 bases from V and 3 bases from J; junction bases left unmatched: 7. This CDR3 is 15 amino acids long. The V gene's germline CDR1 is GTSNPN and CDR2 SVGIG (reference sequence). The CDR3 here is CAWSYTGGKKETQYF. For the CDR3, the DNA is TGTGCCTGGAGTTACACAGGGGGCAAGAAAGAGACCCAGTACTTC.

The V call is TRBV7-2, the J call TRBJ2-2; D remains unclear. Germline values: CDR1 SGHTA, CDR2 FQGNSA. V was pared by 0 bases and J by 6 bases, with 8 bases between. The CDR3 loop spans 14 amino acids. CDR3 residues: CASSLASVAGELFF. The DNA of the CDR3 is TGTGCCAGCAGCTTAGCGTCGGTTGCCGGGGAGCTGTTTTTT.

The J gene is TRBJ1-1, the V gene TRBV7-9; D unresolved. This CDR3 is built from 14 residues. V dropped 3 bases and J dropped 1 base, with 9 bases sitting between them. Germline V gene sequence: CDR1 SEHNR, CDR2 FQNEAQ (reference sequence). CDR3 in amino acids: CASSFYSANTEAFF. The CDR3 DNA reads TGTGCCAGCAGCTTCTATAGCGCGAACACTGAAGCTTTCTTT.

V is TRBV19 and J is TRBJ2-3, with D perhaps being TRBD1 or TRBD2 (5 bases each). The CDR3 is made up of 16 amino acids. From germline, CDR1 is LNHDA and CDR2 SQIVND (reference sequence). The ends were cut back, 4 bases at V and 3 bases at J, with 17 bases in the middle. CDR3 amino acids: CASSTGPKRGTDTQYF. The CDR3 DNA is TGTGCCAGTAGTACAGGACCTAAGAGGGGTACAGATACGCAGTATTTT.

This clone was observed a single time. The genes are TRBV2 and TRBJ2-3; the D gene is possibly TRBD1 (5 bases). V lost 3 bases and J lost 0, with 7 bases in between. The CDR3 spans 14 residues. Germline CDR1 SNHLY, CDR2 FYNNEI. The CDR3 region has the DNA TGTGCCAGCAGTGACAGGGCTAGCACAGATACGCAGTATTTT. It translates to CASSDRASTDTQYF.